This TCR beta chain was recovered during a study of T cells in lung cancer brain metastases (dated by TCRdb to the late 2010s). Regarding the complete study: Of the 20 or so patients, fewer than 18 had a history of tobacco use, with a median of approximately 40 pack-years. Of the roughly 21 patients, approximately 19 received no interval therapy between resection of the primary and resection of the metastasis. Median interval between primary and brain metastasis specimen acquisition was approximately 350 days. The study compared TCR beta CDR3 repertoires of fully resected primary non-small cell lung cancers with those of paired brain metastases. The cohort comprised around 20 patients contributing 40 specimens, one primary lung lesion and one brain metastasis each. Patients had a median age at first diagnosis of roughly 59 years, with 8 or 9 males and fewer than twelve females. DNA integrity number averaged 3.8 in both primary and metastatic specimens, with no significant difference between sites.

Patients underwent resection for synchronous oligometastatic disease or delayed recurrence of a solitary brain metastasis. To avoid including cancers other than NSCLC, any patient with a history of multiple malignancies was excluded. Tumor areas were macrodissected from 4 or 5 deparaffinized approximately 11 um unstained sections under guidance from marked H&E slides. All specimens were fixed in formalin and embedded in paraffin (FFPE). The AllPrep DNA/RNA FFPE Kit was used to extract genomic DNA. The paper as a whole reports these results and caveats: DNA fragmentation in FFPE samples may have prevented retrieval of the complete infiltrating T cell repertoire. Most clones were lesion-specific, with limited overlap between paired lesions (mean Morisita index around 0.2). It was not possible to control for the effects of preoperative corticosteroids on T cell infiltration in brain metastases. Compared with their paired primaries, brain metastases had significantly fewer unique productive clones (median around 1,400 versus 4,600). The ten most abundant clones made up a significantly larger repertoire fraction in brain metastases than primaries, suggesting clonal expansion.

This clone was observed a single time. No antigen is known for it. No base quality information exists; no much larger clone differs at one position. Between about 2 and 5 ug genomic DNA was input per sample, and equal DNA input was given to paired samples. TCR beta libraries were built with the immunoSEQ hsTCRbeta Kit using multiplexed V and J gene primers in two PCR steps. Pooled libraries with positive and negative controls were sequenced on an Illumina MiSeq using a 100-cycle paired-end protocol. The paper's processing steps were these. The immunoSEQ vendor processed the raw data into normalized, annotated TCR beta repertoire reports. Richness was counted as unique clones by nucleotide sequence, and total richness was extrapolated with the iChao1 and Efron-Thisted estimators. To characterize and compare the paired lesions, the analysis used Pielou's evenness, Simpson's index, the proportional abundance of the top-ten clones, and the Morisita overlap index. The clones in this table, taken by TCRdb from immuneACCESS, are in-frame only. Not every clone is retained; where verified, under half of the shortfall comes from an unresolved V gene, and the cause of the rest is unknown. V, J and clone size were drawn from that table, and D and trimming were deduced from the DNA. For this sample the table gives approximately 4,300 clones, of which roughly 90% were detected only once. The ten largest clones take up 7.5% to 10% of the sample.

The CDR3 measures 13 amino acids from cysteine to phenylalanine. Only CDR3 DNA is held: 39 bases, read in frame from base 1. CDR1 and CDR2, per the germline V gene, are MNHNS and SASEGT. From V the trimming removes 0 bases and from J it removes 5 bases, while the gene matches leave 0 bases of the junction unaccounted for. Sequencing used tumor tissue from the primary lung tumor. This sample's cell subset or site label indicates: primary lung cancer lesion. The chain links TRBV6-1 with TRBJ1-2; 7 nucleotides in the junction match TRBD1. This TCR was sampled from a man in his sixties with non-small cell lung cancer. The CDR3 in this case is CASSEAGQYGYTF. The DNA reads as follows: TGTGCCAGCAGTGAAGCGGGACAGTATGGCTACACCTTC.